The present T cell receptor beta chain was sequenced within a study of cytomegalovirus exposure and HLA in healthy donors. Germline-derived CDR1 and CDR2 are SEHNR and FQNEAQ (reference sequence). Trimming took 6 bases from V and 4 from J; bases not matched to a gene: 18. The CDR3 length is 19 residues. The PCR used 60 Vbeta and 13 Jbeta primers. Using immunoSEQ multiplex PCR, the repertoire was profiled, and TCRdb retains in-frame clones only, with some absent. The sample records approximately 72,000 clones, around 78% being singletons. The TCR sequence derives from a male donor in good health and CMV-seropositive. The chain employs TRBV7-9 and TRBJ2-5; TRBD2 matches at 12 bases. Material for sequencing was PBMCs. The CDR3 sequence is CASSRTSGTYPLRAETQYF. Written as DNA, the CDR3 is TGTGCCAGCAGTCGGACTAGCGGGACCTATCCCCTGAGGGCAGAGACCCAGTACTTC.